The T cell receptor (beta chain) under discussion was sequenced for a study of blood T cells in healthy people across ages. This clonotype was seen more than once but under ten times. Combining a sample-barcoded 5' primer with a J-beta primer mix, a second PCR ran for roughly 6 to 12 cycles. TCRdb itself ran the 5' RACE reads through MiXCR, one entry per CDR3 protein. The data hold approximately 900,000 distinct CDR3 sequences, with around 29% observed a single time. These sequences were also reported in another study, on T cells of mothers and their children.

The sequence came from a woman aged 40-49 years in good health. The specimen sequenced was blood.

Written as DNA, the CDR3 is TGTGCCAGCACTCGAGACAGTCACTCTGGAAACACCATATATTTT. Translation: CASTRDSHSGNTIYF. This chain connects TRBV6-5 to TRBJ1-3; D possibly corresponds to TRBD1 (5 bases). CDR3 length: 15 residues. Trimming left V 7 bases short and J 0 bases short, with 13 bases between. Germline CDR1 reads MNHEY; CDR2 reads SVGAGI.